This T cell receptor (beta chain) stems from a study of blood T cell repertoires in COVID-19. Germline CDR1 is SGHNT and CDR2 is YYREEE (reference sequence). This CDR3 region has 14 residues. Trimming took 0 bases from V and 13 from J, leaving 17 bases between them. Assay: immunoSEQ multiplex PCR; the TCRdb copy retains only in-frame clones and omits some. The top ten hold 7.2% of the sample, which has approximately 200,000 clones, around 87% seen once. Sequenced material: PBMCs or T cells enriched from blood (not recorded which). The chain links TRBV5-4 to TRBJ2-1, with D possibly TRBD1 on 6 matching bases. The clonotype comes from a man aged 30 to 39 in a cohort exposed to, infected with or recovered from COVID-19 (not recorded which). The CDR3 nucleotides are TGTGCCAGCAGCTTGGATCGGGACACCCTACCACAGTTCTTC. Its protein is CASSLDRDTLPQFF.